A single sample gave rise to the 5 T cell receptor beta chains below, sequenced in a study of cytomegalovirus exposure and HLA in healthy donors. The PCR was carried out with 60 Vbeta primers and 13 Jbeta primers. The protocol was immunoSEQ multiplex PCR, while the TCRdb copy is restricted to in-frame clones and leaves out a portion. The data show approximately 150,000 clones, around 77% seen once. Sequenced material: PBMCs. The source of these receptors is a woman aged 25 to 39 in good health and CMV-seronegative.

V is TRBV15 and J is TRBJ1-2, with no clear D. Trimming removed 3 bases at V and 2 bases at J, with 7 bases between. The CDR3 length is 13 residues. Germline CDR1 reads LNHNV; CDR2 reads YYDKDF (reference sequence). The CDR3 region is CATSSGFNYGYTF. CDR3 bases: TGTGCCACCAGCAGCGGGTTCAACTATGGCTACACCTTC.

The chain carries TRBV11-1 and TRBJ2-7; TRBD2 might be the D (6 bases). This CDR3 has 14 residues. Trimming cost V 3 bases and J 1 base, with 10 bases left between them. Germline V gives CDR1 SGHAT, CDR2 FQDESV (reference sequence). As DNA, the CDR3 is TGTGCCAGCAGCTTGGGAGGCTCATCCTACGAGCAGTACTTC. It specifies CASSLGGSSYEQYF. The entire variable domain, with the rest obtained from reference TRBV11-1 and TRBJ2-7, is as follows: EAEVAQSPRYKITEKSQAVAFWCDPISGHATLYWYRQILGQGPELLVQFQDESVVDDSQLPKDRFSAERLKGVDSTLKIQPAELGDSAMYLCASSLGGSSYEQYFGPGTRLTVT.

This clone is a singleton in its sample. The chain combines TRBV29-1 with TRBJ1-2; 8 bases match TRBD1. CDR3 length: 13 amino acids. V shed 4 bases, J shed 3 bases, and the junction held 4 bases outside the gene matches. Looked up from germline, CDR1 is SQVTM and CDR2 is ANQGSEA. The CDR3 sequence is CSVGAQGDYGYTF. CDR3 nucleotide sequence: TGCAGCGTTGGGGCACAGGGGGACTATGGCTACACCTTC.

The chain carries TRBV28 and TRBJ2-7; D might be TRBD1 (5 bases). Germline values: CDR1 MDHEN, CDR2 SYDVKM. The V and J ends lost 6 bases and 4 bases respectively, with 13 bases between them. The CDR3 is 13 amino acids. CDR3 protein: CASRAQGAYEQYF. In nucleotides, the CDR3 is TGTGCCAGCAGGGCCCAAGGGGCTTACGAGCAGTACTTC.

This rearrangement joins TRBV5-4 to TRBJ2-1, with D possibly being TRBD1 (5 bases). The CDR3 runs 14 residues. V was pared by 4 bases and J by 4 bases, with 12 bases between. In germline, CDR1 is SGHNT, CDR2 YYREEE (reference sequence). CDR3 loop: CASSHPQGYNEQFF. In DNA form, the CDR3 reads TGTGCCAGCAGCCATCCTCAGGGATACAATGAGCAGTTCTTC.